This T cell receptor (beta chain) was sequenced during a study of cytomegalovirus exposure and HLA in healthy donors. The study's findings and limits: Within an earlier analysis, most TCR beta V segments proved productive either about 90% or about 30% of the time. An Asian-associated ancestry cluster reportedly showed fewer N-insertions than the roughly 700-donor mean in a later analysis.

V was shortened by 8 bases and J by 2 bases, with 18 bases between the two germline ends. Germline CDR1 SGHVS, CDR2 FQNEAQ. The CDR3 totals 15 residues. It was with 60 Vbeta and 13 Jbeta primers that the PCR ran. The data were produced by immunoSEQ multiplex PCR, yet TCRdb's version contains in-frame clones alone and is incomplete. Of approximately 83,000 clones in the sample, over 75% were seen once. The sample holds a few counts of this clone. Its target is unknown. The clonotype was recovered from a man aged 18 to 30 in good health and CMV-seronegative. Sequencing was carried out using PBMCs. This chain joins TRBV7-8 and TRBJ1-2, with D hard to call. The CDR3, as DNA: TGTGCCAGCTTTCCCGAGCCCGGGGTCAACTATGGCTACACCTTC. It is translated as CASFPEPGVNYGYTF.